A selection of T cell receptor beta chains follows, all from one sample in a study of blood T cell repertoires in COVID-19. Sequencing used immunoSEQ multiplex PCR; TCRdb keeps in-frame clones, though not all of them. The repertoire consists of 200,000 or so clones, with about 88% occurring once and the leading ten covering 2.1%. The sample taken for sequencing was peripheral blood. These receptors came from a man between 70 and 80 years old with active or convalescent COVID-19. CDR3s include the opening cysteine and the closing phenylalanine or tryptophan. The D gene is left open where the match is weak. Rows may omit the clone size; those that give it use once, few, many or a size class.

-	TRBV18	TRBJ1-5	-	CASSPRGSDNQPQHF	TGTGCCAGCTCACCACGGGGCAGCGACAATCAGCCCCAGCATTTT
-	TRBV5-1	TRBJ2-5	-	CASSGTAGSGTQYF	TGCGCCAGCAGCGGGACGGCGGGGTCCGGGACCCAGTACTTC
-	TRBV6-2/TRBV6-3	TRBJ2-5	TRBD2	CASSSHIAGIRETQYF	TGTGCCAGCAGTTCTCATATAGCGGGGATTCGGGAGACCCAGTACTTC
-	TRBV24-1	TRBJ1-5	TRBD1	CATSDSGQPDQPQHF	TGTGCCACCAGTGACTCGGGACAGCCTGATCAGCCCCAGCATTTT
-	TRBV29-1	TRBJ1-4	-	CSVDGGGEKLFF	TGCAGCGTTGACGGAGGCGGTGAAAAACTGTTTTTT
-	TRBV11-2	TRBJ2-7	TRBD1	CASSLFISGQGSYEQYF	TGTGCCAGCAGCTTATTTATATCGGGACAGGGCTCCTACGAGCAGTACTTC
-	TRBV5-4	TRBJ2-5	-	CASSQYSGQETQYF	TGTGCCAGCAGCCAGTATAGCGGCCAAGAGACCCAGTACTTC
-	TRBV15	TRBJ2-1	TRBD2	CATSRDLGGSNEQFF	TGTGCCACCAGCAGAGATTTGGGCGGGAGTAATGAGCAGTTCTTC
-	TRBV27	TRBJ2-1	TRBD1	CASSPMAPDRDPYNEQFF	TGTGCCAGCAGCCCTATGGCCCCCGACAGGGACCCCTACAATGAGCAGTTCTTC
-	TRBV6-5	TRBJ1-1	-	CASSFTQENTEAFF	TGTGCCAGCAGTTTTACACAGGAAAACACTGAAGCTTTCTTT
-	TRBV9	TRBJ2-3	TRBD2	CASSVLAGNTDTQYF	TGTGCCAGCAGCGTTCTAGCGGGGAACACAGATACGCAGTATTTT
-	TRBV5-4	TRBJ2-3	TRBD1	CASSFRDRAADTQYF	TGTGCCAGCAGCTTCCGGGACAGGGCGGCAGATACGCAGTATTTT
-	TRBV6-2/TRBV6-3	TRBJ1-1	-	CASSTGRRGAFF	TGTGCCAGCAGTACAGGGCGACGGGGAGCTTTCTTT
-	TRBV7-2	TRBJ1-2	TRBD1	CASSNTNRGRGYGYTF	TGTGCCAGCAGCAACACGAACAGGGGGCGAGGCTATGGCTACACCTTC
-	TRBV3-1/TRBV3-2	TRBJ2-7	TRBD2	CASSRDYLGEQYF	TGTGCCAGCAGCAGGGACTACCTTGGCGAGCAGTACTTC
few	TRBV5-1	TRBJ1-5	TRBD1	CASSLGTGGTSEPQHF	TGCGCCAGCAGCTTGGGGACAGGGGGGACTTCGGAGCCCCAGCATTTT
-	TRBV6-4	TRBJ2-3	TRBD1	CASRRTGVTDTQYF	TGTGCCAGCAGAAGGACAGGGGTCACAGATACGCAGTATTTT
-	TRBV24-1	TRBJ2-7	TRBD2	CATSDGRGPYEQYF	TGTGCCACCAGTGATGGGAGGGGACCCTACGAGCAGTACTTC
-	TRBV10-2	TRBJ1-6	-	CATRGQLTYNSPLHF	TGCGCCACTCGAGGACAGCTTACCTATAATTCACCCCTCCACTTT
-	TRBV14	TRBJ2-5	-	CASSQDTTRETQYF	TGTGCCAGCAGCCAAGATACCACCCGGGAGACCCAGTACTTC
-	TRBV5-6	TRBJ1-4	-	CASSLVGRSNEKLFF	TGTGCCAGCAGCTTGGTGGGCCGGTCGAATGAAAAACTGTTTTTT
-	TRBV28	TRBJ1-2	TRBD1	CASSFPQGAANYGYTF	TGTGCCAGCAGTTTCCCGCAGGGGGCCGCTAACTATGGCTACACCTTC
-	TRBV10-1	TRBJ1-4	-	CASSESKGQGGEKLFF	TGCGCCAGCAGTGAGTCAAAGGGGCAGGGTGGTGAAAAACTGTTTTTT
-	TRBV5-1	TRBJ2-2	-	CASSQNTGELFF	TGCGCCAGCAGCCAGAACACCGGGGAGCTGTTTTTT
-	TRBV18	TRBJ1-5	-	CASSPPGRGEQPQHF	TGTGCCAGCTCACCACCGGGGAGGGGGGAACAGCCCCAGCATTTT
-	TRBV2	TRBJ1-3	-	CASSASGGNTIYF	TGTGCCAGCAGCGCCTCAGGGGGAAACACCATATATTTT
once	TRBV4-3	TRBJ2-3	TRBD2	CASSQTRMRGGSADTQYF	TGCGCCAGCAGCCAAACCAGGATGCGCGGCGGGAGCGCAGATACGCAGTATTTT
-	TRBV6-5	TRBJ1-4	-	CASKWAGYEKLFF	TGTGCCAGCAAGTGGGCAGGGTATGAAAAACTGTTTTTT
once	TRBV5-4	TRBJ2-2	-	CASSSFGGLTGELFF	TGTGCCAGCAGCTCCTTTGGCGGACTAACCGGGGAGCTGTTTTTT